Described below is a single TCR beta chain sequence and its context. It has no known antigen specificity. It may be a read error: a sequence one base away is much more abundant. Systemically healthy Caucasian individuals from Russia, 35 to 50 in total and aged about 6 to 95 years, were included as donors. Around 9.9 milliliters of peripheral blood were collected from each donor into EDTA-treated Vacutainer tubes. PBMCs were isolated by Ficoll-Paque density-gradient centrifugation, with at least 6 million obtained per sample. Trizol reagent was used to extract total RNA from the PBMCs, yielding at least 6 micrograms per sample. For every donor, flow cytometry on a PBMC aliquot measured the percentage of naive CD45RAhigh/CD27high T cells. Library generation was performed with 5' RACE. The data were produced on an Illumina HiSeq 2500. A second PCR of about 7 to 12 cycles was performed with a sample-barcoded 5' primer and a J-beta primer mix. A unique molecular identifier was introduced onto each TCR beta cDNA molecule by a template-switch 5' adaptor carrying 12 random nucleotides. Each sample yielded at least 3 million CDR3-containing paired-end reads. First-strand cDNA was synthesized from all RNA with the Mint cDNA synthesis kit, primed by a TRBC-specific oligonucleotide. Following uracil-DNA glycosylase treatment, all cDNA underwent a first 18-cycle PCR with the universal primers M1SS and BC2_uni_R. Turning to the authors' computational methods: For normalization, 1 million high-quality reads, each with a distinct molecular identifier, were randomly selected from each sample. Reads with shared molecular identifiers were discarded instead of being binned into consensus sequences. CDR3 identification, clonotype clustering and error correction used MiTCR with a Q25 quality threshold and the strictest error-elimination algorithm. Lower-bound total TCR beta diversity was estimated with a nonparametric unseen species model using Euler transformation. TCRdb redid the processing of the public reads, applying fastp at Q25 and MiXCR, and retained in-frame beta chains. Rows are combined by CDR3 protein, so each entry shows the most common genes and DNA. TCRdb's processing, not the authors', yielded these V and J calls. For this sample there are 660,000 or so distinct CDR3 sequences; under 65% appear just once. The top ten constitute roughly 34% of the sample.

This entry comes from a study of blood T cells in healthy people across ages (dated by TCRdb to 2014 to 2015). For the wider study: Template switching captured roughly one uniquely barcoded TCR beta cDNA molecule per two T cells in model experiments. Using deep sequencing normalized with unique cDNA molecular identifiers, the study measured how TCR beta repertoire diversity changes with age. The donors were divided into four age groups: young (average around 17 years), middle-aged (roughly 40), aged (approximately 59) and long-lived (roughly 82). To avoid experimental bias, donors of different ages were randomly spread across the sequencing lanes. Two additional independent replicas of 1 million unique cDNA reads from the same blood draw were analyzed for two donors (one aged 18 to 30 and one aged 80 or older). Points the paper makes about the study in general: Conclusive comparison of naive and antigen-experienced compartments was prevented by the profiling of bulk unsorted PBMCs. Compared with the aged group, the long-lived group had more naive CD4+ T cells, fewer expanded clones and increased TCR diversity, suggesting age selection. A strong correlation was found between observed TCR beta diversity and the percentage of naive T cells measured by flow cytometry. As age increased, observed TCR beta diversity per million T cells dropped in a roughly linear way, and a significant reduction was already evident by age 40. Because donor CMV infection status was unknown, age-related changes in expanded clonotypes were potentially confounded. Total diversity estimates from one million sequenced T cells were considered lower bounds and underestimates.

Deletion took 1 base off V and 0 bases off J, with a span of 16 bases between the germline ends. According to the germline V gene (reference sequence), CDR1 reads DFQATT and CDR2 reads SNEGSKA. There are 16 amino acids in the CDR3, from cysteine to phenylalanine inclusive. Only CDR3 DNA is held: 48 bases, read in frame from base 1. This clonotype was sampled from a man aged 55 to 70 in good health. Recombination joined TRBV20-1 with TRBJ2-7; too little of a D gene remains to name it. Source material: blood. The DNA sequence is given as TGCAGTGCTAGAGTGACTGGCGGACCTCACTCCTACGAGCAGTACTTC. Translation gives CSARVTGGPHSYEQYF.